This T cell receptor (beta chain) derives from a study of blood T cell repertoires in COVID-19. Study as a whole: COVID-19 samples from acute and convalescent phases originated in the United States, Italy and Spain.

The authors' processing: Scientists estimated how many nucleated cells there were by amplifying reference gene primers. Method: immunoSEQ multiplex PCR; TCRdb's copy keeps in-frame clones and lacks some. Clonal size and the V and J genes are those of that table, whereas D and trimming came from the DNA. The data contain fewer than 150,000 clones, more than 80% of them singletons. Enrolment of Seattle patients took place during active infection, and they were followed longitudinally. The source of this sequence is a woman aged 55-70 years with COVID-19, enrolled during active disease. Sample: peripheral blood.

The CDR3 is CASSVGQGAREQYF. For the CDR3, the DNA is TGTGCCAGCAGCGTAGGACAGGGGGCGAGGGAGCAGTACTTC. The rearrangement links TRBV9 to TRBJ2-7, with TRBD1 matching over 10 bases. CDR3 length equals 14 residues. Germline V CDR1 and CDR2: SGDLS, YYNGEE. V was clipped by 0 bases and J by 7 bases; unmatched bases: 4.